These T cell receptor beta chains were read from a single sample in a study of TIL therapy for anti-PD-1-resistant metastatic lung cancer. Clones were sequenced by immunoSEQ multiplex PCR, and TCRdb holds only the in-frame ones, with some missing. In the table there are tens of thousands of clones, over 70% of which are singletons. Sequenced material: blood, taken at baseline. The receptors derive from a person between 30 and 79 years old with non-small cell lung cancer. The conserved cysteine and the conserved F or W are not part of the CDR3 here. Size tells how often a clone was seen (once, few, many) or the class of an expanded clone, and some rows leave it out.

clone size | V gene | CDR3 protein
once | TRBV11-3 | ASSPSLDGELF
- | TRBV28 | ASSLGLGQGMSYNEQF
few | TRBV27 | ASAGPGGGAGSYGYT
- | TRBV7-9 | ASSTGLRETQY
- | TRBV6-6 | ASNDRGSNQPQH
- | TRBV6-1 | ASSKGTTYEQY
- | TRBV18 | ASSQTSGTVYGYT
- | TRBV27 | ASSQSSRGTEAF
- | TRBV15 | ATNQNQGPEQF
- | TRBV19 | ASSIIAGTHYEQY
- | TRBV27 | ASGPGLAGTGELF
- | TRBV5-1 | ASALWSDSTDTQY
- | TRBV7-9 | ASSSQRWGGSFQNIQY
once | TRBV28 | ASSRGPLPYGYT
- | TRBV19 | ASSISVRSYEQY
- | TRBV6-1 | ASSVRTGTPDTQY
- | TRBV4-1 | ASSQDDGDEQY
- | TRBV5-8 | ASLGLLFTYEQY
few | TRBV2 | ASSEGVRVYEKLF
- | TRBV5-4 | ASQRAPYNSPLH
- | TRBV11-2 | ASSRPGLYGYT
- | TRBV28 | ASRGAGEQY
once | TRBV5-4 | ASSLETGRRNNEQF
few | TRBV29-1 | SVERLPTGELF
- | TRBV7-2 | ASSPLLQGVETQY
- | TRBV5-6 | ASSRVGPQGGETQY
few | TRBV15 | ATSSQGDTGELF
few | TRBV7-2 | ASSSTWDHSGNTIY